Following are 24 T cell receptor beta chains from one sample sequenced in a study of blood T cell repertoires in COVID-19. The table came from immunoSEQ multiplex PCR; TCRdb's copy has only in-frame clones and leaves some out. The sample holds some 200,000 clones, around 90% seen once. The specimen sequenced was PBMCs or T cells enriched from blood (not recorded which). These TCRs come from a woman aged 30 to 39 who had recovered from COVID-19.

This sequence joins TRBV6-5 and TRBJ2-3; 7 bases agree with TRBD1. Germline V gives CDR1 MNHEY, CDR2 SVGAGI. This CDR3 comprises 14 residues. J lost 5 bases, V lost 6 bases, and 8 bases had no gene match. DNA of the CDR3: TGTGCCAGCAGCCGGACAGGATGGGGAGATACGCAGTATTTT. It is translated as CASSRTGWGDTQYF.

The rearrangement uses TRBV5-1 and TRBJ1-6; no reliable D call. From germline, CDR1 is SGHRS and CDR2 YFSETQ. V was cut by 0 bases and J by 10 bases, with 14 bases left in between. The CDR3 length is 15 residues. The CDR3 loop is CASSLDPGGGSPLHF. In DNA form, the CDR3 reads TGCGCCAGCAGCTTGGATCCGGGAGGAGGATCACCCCTCCACTTT.

The chain carries TRBV28 and TRBJ2-2; TRBD2 matches 10 bases. This CDR3 spans 17 amino acids. Germline V CDR1 and CDR2: MDHEN, SYDVKM. J was trimmed by 3 bases and V by 4 bases; bases with no gene match: 8. The DNA for the CDR3 is TGTGCCAGCAGTTCTCCTCTAGCGGGAGTCGACACCGGGGAGCTGTTTTTT. It translates to CASSSPLAGVDTGELFF. Based on the CDR3 plus reference TRBV28 and TRBJ2-2, the full variable domain is DVKVTQSSRYLVKRTGEKVFLECVQDMDHENMFWYRQDPGLGLRLIYFSYDVKMKEKGDIPEGYSVSREKKERFSLILESASTNQTSMYLCASSSPLAGVDTGELFFGEGSRLTVL.

V usage is TRBV19 and J usage is TRBJ2-7, with TRBD1 matching over 7 bases. The V segment lost 3 bases and the J segment 4 bases; nucleotides outside the gene matches: 9. CDR3 length: 15 amino acids. CDR1 LNHDA and CDR2 SQIVND come from the germline V gene (reference sequence). The CDR3 protein is CASSISTGPEYEQYF. The CDR3 DNA reads TGTGCCAGTAGTATCTCGACAGGGCCAGAATACGAGCAGTACTTC.

This clone was found a few times. The chain couples TRBV4-3 to TRBJ2-3, with TRBD1 matching 9 bases. The germline V gene has CDR1 LGHNA and CDR2 YSLEER. V was pared by 4 bases and J by 4 bases, with 9 bases of the junction left unmatched. The CDR3 spans 16 residues. CDR3 protein: CASSPSGQGGPDTQYF. Written as DNA, the CDR3 is TGCGCCAGCAGCCCGTCGGGACAGGGAGGCCCAGATACGCAGTATTTT.

The count of this clone is one. V is TRBV30 and J is TRBJ1-2, with a weak D call TRBD1 (6 bases). This CDR3 is built from 13 residues. The ends were cut back, 5 bases at V and 4 bases at J, with 14 bases in the middle. Per germline, CDR1 GTSNPN and CDR2 SVGIG (reference sequence). The CDR3, as DNA: TGTGCCTGGGGGGACACCTCACTCTATGGCTACACCTTC. Translated, it gives CAWGDTSLYGYTF.

The V and J genes are TRBV6-5 and TRBJ2-1; no reliable D call. Trimming took 6 bases from V and 0 from J, leaving 12 bases between them. Germline-derived CDR1 and CDR2 are MNHEY and SVGAGI. The CDR3 covers 15 residues. Written as DNA, the CDR3 is TGTGCCAGCAGACCGACTTTTAGCTCCTACAATGAGCAGTTCTTC. It yields the protein CASRPTFSSYNEQFF.

This clone was picked up one time. The chain recombines TRBV29-1 with TRBJ2-5; no firm D call. The germline V gene encodes CDR1 SQVTM and CDR2 ANQGSEA. The CDR3 runs 13 residues. The ends were cut back, 2 bases at V and 4 bases at J, with 11 bases in the middle. CDR3 region: CSVESRGRETQYF. The CDR3 region has the DNA TGCAGCGTTGAATCCCGTGGGCGAGAGACCCAGTACTTC.

This clone was seen more than once but under ten times. The chain is built from TRBV18 and TRBJ1-4; 9 positions match TRBD1. Germline values: CDR1 KGHSH, CDR2 LQKENI. The CDR3 sequence is 14 residues long. The V segment lost 8 bases and the J segment 8 bases; nucleotides outside the gene matches: 9. In nucleotides, the CDR3 is TGTGCCAGCGTACAGGGGGCCCGGGAGGAAAAACTGTTTTTT. Encoded protein: CASVQGAREEKLFF.

The rearrangement joins TRBV7-2 to TRBJ1-2; 10 positions agree with TRBD1. The germline V gene has CDR1 SGHTA and CDR2 FQGNSA. With 6 bases clipped from V and 4 bases from J, the junction kept 8 bases outside the gene matches. The CDR3 is made up of 15 amino acids. DNA of the CDR3: TGTGCCAGCAGTCAGACAGGGGGCGAGATCTATGGCTACACCTTC. It encodes CASSQTGGEIYGYTF.

This clone was picked up one time. J is TRBJ2-5 and V is TRBV12-3 or TRBV12-4; a possible D gene is TRBD1 (6 bases). V dropped 3 bases and J dropped 4 bases, with 9 bases sitting between them. This CDR3 contains 13 residues. CDR3 protein: CASSFIGGETQYF. CDR3 in DNA: TGTGCCAGCAGTTTCATAGGGGGAGAGACCCAGTACTTC.

This clone was observed once. This chain joins TRBV7-9 and TRBJ1-2; D might be TRBD1 (6 bases). Trimming left V 5 bases short and J 6 bases short, with 19 bases between. Germline assignment: CDR1 SEHNR and CDR2 FQNEAQ (reference sequence). CDR3 length: 15 amino acids. The CDR3 DNA is TGTGCCAGCAGCCCCGAGGGGACATCCATTAATGGCTACACCTTC. Its protein is CASSPEGTSINGYTF.

The V and J genes are TRBV4-3 and TRBJ2-3, with 13 nucleotides matching TRBD2. Trimming removed 5 bases from V and 7 bases from J; junction bases left unmatched: 15. Germline V gene sequence: CDR1 LGHNA, CDR2 YSLEER. CDR3 size: 18 residues. CDR3 DNA sequence: TGCGCCAGCAGCGTATCATCCCCGGGACTAGCGGGGTCCTATACGCAGTATTTT. Protein product: CASSVSSPGLAGSYTQYF.

This rearrangement joins TRBV7-2 to TRBJ2-5; D gene unclear. The CDR3 is 15 residues long. Per germline, CDR1 SGHTA and CDR2 FQGNSA. The V gene lost 0 bases and the J gene lost 1 base, with 9 bases spanning the gap. CDR3 sequence (DNA): TGTGCCAGCAGCTTAGCGTTCCGGGTCCAAGAGACCCAGTACTTC. Its protein product is CASSLAFRVQETQYF.

The chain couples TRBV5-6 to TRBJ1-2; D perhaps matches TRBD1 (6 bases). Germline CDR1 and CDR2: SGHDT and YYEEEE. This CDR3 spans 15 amino acids. V was cut by 4 bases and J by 6 bases, with 19 bases left in between. The CDR3 sequence: CASSPTGILGDGYTF. The CDR3 DNA follows: TGTGCCAGCAGCCCCACAGGGATCCTGGGGGATGGCTACACCTTC.

The chain joins TRBV30 to TRBJ1-5, with unresolved D. V was clipped by 2 bases and J by 5 bases, with 7 bases between them. Germline V gene sequence: CDR1 GTSNPN, CDR2 SVGIG (reference sequence). The length of the CDR3 is 12 residues. CDR3 in DNA: TGTGCCTGGAGTTCGGTACATCAGCCCCAGCATTTT. Translating gives CAWSSVHQPQHF.

V usage is TRBV10-3 and J usage is TRBJ1-1; TRBD1 is a possible D gene (5 bases). V was cut by 2 bases and J by 2 bases, with 9 bases left in between. This CDR3 spans 14 amino acids. Germline-derived CDR1 and CDR2 are ENHRY and SYGVKD. DNA of the CDR3: TGTGCCATCAGTGAGCAGGGAAAAAACACTGAAGCTTTCTTT. Translated, it gives CAISEQGKNTEAFF.

This clone appeared a few times. V and J are TRBV29-1 and TRBJ1-1; 8 bases are a match to TRBD1. V was clipped by 7 bases and J by 0 bases; unmatched bases: 4. Germline CDR1 SQVTM, CDR2 ANQGSEA. This CDR3 spans 13 amino acids. The CDR3: CSAWDRMNTEAFF. The CDR3, as DNA: TGCAGCGCGTGGGACAGGATGAACACTGAAGCTTTCTTT.

The chain has TRBV5-1 and TRBJ2-1; 7 nucleotides match TRBD2. CDR1 is SGHRS, CDR2 YFSETQ, per germline. V dropped 3 bases and J dropped 0; count of bases not matched to a gene: 9. The CDR3 contains 17 residues. As DNA, the CDR3 is TGCGCCAGCAGCTACCGGGAGGTAGCTAGCTCCTACAATGAGCAGTTCTTC. Protein sequence: CASSYREVASSYNEQFF.

In its sample, this clone was seen many times. The rearrangement links TRBV5-6 to TRBJ2-2, with 9 nucleotides matching TRBD1. The V gene's germline CDR1 is SGHDT and CDR2 YYEEEE. Trimming removed 2 bases from V and 3 bases from J; junction bases left unmatched: 2. The CDR3 has 15 amino acids. The CDR3 nucleotides read TGTGCCAGCAGCTTTTGGACAGGGGACACCGGGGAGCTGTTTTTT. It yields the protein CASSFWTGDTGELFF. Variable domain in full (rest from reference TRBV5-6 and TRBJ2-2): DAGVTQSPTHLIKTRGQQVTLRCSPKSGHDTVSWYQQALGQGPQFIFQYYEEEERQRGNFPDRFSGHQFPNYSSELNVNALLLGDSALYLCASSFWTGDTGELFFGEGSRLTVL.

V usage is TRBV14 and J usage is TRBJ2-5, with D possibly TRBD2 on 5 matching bases. The CDR3 is 13 amino acids. The V end lost 5 bases, the J end lost 3 bases, and 10 bases lay between the germline ends. CDR1 is SGHDN, CDR2 FVKESK, per germline. CDR3 sequence: CASSLRGEETQYF. CDR3 sequence (DNA): TGTGCCAGCAGCTTACGGGGTGAAGAGACCCAGTACTTC.

Points on this clone: Other DNA sequences in this sample translate to the same CDR3. The chain is built from TRBV5-1 and TRBJ2-7; 7 bases are shared with TRBD2. Germline values: CDR1 SGHRS, CDR2 YFSETQ. Germline trimming cut 0 bases from V and 0 bases from J; bases unmatched to any gene: 3. This CDR3 has 15 amino acids. CDR3: CASSLGGGSSYEQYF. The CDR3 DNA follows: TGCGCCAGCAGCTTGGGTGGCGGGAGCTCCTACGAGCAGTACTTC.

The V call is TRBV13, the J call TRBJ1-4; D not resolved. Trimming removed 5 bases from V and 4 bases from J, with 14 bases in between. Germline assignment: CDR1 PRHDT and CDR2 FYEKMQ (reference sequence). The CDR3 runs 15 residues. CDR3 loop: CASSPWEAGNEKLFF. CDR3 nucleotides: TGTGCCAGCAGCCCTTGGGAGGCCGGTAATGAAAAACTGTTTTTT.

The rearrangement joins TRBV11-2 to TRBJ2-1; 9 bases align to TRBD2. The junction had 3 bases not matched to a gene; V was cut back by 0 bases and J by 9 bases. Germline assignment: CDR1 SGHAT and CDR2 FQNNGV. The CDR3 is 14 amino acids. CDR3 loop: CASSLEREGSEQFF. The CDR3 DNA sequence: TGTGCCAGCAGCTTAGAGCGGGAGGGGAGTGAGCAGTTCTTC. The entire variable domain, with the rest obtained from reference TRBV11-2 and TRBJ2-1, is as follows: EAGVAQSPRYKIIEKRQSVAFWCNPISGHATLYWYQQILGQGPKLLIQFQNNGVVDDSQLPKDRFSAERLKGVDSTLKIQPAKLEDSAVYLCASSLEREGSEQFFGPGTRLTVL.